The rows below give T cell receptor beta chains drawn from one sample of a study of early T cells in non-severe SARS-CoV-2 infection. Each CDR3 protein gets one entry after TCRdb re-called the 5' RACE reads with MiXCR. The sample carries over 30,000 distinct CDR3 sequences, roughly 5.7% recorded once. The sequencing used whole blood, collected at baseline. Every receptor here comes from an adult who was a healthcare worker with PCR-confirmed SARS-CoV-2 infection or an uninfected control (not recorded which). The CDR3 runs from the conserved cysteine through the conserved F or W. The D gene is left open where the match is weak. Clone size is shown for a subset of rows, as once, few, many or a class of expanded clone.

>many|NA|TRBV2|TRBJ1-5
CASHRDSNQPQHF
TGTGCCAGTCACAGGGACAGCAATCAGCCCCAGCATTTT
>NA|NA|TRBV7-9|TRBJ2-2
CASSTVWTTGELFF
TGTGCCAGCAGCACTGTTTGGACCACCGGGGAGCTGTTTTTT
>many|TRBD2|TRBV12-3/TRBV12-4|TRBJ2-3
CASSLSGRRADTQYF
TGTGCCAGCAGTCTCAGCGGGAGGAGGGCAGATACGCAGTATTTT
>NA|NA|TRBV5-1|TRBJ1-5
CASSLADPRSQPQHF
TGCGCCAGCAGCTTGGCAGACCCGAGGAGTCAGCCCCAGCATTTT
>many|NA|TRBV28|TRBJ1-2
CASSNNVNYGYTF
TGTGCCAGCAGTAATAACGTTAACTATGGCTACACCTTC
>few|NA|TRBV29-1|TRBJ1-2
CSSATPGGDGYTF
TGCAGCTCCGCCACCCCCGGGGGGGACGGCTACACCTTC
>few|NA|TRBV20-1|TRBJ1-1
CSARELVTEAFF
TGCAGTGCTAGGGAATTGGTCACTGAAGCTTTCTTT
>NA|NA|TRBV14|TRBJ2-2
CASSQVRGATGELFF
TGTGCCAGCAGCCAAGTTCGGGGGGCAACCGGGGAGCTGTTTTTT
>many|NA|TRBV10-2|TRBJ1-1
CASSDPNHITGEAFF
TGCGCCAGCAGTGACCCCAATCACATCACAGGGGAAGCTTTCTTT
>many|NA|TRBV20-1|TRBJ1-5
CSASGQNSNQPQHF
TGCAGTGCTAGTGGTCAGAATAGCAATCAGCCCCAGCATTTT
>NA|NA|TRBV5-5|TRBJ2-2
CASSEGRGNTGELFF
TGTGCCAGCAGCGAGGGACGGGGGAACACCGGGGAGCTGTTTTTT
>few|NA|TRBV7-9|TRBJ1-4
CASSLSKRNEKLFF
TGTGCCAGCAGCTTAAGCAAAAGAAATGAAAAACTGTTTTTT
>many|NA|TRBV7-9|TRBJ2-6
CASSLAGSSGANVLTF
TGTGCCAGCAGCTTGGCGGGGAGCTCTGGGGCCAACGTCCTGACTTTC
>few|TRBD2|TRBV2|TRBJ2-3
CASSVWREVRGDTQYF
TGTGCCAGCAGTGTATGGCGGGAGGTTCGCGGGGATACGCAGTATTTT
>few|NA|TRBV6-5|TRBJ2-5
CASRLSLQETQYF
TGTGCCAGCAGGCTCAGCCTACAAGAGACCCAGTACTTC
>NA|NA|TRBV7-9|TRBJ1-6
CASSLGGDNSPLHF
TGTGCCAGCAGCCTAGGAGGCGATAATTCACCCCTCCACTTT
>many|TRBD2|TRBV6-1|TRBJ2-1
CASRDQWAGAPEQFF
TGTGCCAGCAGGGACCAGTGGGCGGGAGCCCCTGAGCAGTTCTTC
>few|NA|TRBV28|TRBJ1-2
CASSFLTPGAYGYTF
TGTGCCAGCAGTTTTCTTACCCCGGGGGCCTATGGCTACACCTTC
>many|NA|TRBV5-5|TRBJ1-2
CASSIERGGGYTF
TGTGCCAGCAGCATTGAGCGGGGAGGTGGCTACACCTTC
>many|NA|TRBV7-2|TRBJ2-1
CASRPRQVLGNEQFF
TGTGCCAGCAGACCCCGACAGGTACTTGGAAATGAGCAGTTCTTC
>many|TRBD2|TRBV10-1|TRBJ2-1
CASSEFRTSGTGQPDNEQFF
TGCGCCAGCAGTGAATTTCGGACTAGCGGGACTGGGCAGCCGGACAATGAGCAGTTCTTC
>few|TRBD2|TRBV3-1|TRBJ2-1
CASSLRLLAGNNEQFF
TGTGCCAGCAGCCTACGATTGCTAGCGGGGAACAATGAGCAGTTCTTC
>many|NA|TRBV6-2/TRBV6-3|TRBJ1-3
CASSETGPGGVFPGNTIYF
TGTGCCAGCAGTGAAACCGGGCCAGGAGGAGTCTTTCCTGGAAACACCATATATTTT
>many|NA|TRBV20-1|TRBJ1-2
CSAAGTTDGYTF
TGCAGTGCTGCCGGGACAACAGATGGCTACACCTTC
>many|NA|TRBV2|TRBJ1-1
CASSEDQAEAFF
TGTGCCAGCAGTGAAGATCAGGCAGAGGCTTTCTTT
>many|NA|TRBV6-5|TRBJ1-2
CASSYTGPGGYTF
TGTGCCAGCAGTTACACCGGCCCGGGTGGCTACACCTTC
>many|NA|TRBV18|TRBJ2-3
CASSADSTGTQYF
TGTGCCAGCTCAGCCGATAGCACTGGTACGCAGTATTTT
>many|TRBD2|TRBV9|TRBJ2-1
CASSVASTSGLGEQFF
TGTGCCAGCAGCGTAGCTAGTACTAGCGGACTGGGTGAGCAGTTCTTC
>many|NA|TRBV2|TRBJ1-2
CASSVRERSGYTF
TGTGCCAGCAGTGTGCGGGAGAGGTCTGGCTACACCTTC
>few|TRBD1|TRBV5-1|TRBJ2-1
CASSREGQGIYNEQFF
TGCGCCAGCAGCCGTGAGGGACAGGGAATATACAATGAGCAGTTCTTC